A single sample is the source of the 19 T cell receptor beta chains below, sequenced in a study of response to subunit inactivated influenza vaccine. TCRdb fed the RT-PCR reads into MiXCR, producing one record per CDR3 protein. The data show 500,000 or so distinct CDR3 sequences, approximately 17% seen once. The sample in question was CD4+ T cells sorted from PBMCs, obtained roughly 24 months after vaccination. These receptors were collected from a man in his fifties or sixties who received an inactivated influenza vaccine.

This clonotype was seen ten or more times. V is TRBV5-1 and J is TRBJ1-1; D may be TRBD1 (5 bases). Germline V gene data show CDR1 as SGHRS and CDR2 as YFSETQ. V lost 5 bases and J lost 1, with 15 bases in between. There are 15 residues in the CDR3. The chain's CDR3 is CASRSPGRPNTEAFF. CDR3 DNA: TGCGCCAGCAGGTCCCCGGGACGGCCGAACACTGAAGCTTTCTTT.

There are a few counts of this clonotype. The chain employs TRBV20-1 and TRBJ1-5, with D uncertain. CDR1 and CDR2 from the germline V gene are DFQATT and SNEGSKA (reference sequence). This CDR3 contains 14 residues. V dropped 6 bases and J dropped 2 bases, with 14 bases sitting between them. CDR3 region: CSAGRVAGNQPQHF. The CDR3 DNA reads TGCAGTGCGGGAAGGGTAGCTGGCAATCAGCCCCAGCATTTT.

The CDR3 DNA reads as TGTGCCAGCAGCGATGTCCGGGACTTAGCCTACGAGCAGTACTTC. Protein: CASSDVRDLAYEQYF. V and J are TRBV11-2 and TRBJ2-7; D is possibly TRBD2 (6 bases). The CDR3 contains 15 residues. Trimming removed 5 bases from V and 2 bases from J, with 16 bases in between. Germline loops: CDR1 SGHAT, CDR2 FQNNGV. The variable domain in full, completed from reference TRBV11-2 and TRBJ2-7, reads EAGVAQSPRYKIIEKRQSVAFWCNPISGHATLYWYQQILGQGPKLLIQFQNNGVVDDSQLPKDRFSAERLKGVDSTLKIQPAKLEDSAVYLCASSDVRDLAYEQYFGPGTRLTVT.

V gene TRBV12-3 or TRBV12-4 combines with J gene TRBJ1-5; 7 bases map to TRBD1. The trim removed 3 bases at V and 4 bases at J, leaving 6 bases unmatched. This CDR3 region has 15 residues. The chain's CDR3 is CASSLGDSLNQPQHF. For the CDR3, the DNA is TGTGCCAGCAGTTTGGGGGACAGCCTAAATCAGCCCCAGCATTTT.

J is TRBJ2-3 and V is TRBV5-6; 8 nucleotides agree with TRBD2. The germline V gene encodes CDR1 SGHDT and CDR2 YYEEEE. The CDR3 has 14 amino acids. J was trimmed by 7 bases and V by 4 bases; bases with no gene match: 8. The DNA for the CDR3 is TGTGCCAGCAGCCGCGGGACTAGGGCACATACGCAGTATTTT. Translating gives CASSRGTRAHTQYF. Full variable domain (rest looked up from reference TRBV5-6 and TRBJ2-3): DAGVTQSPTHLIKTRGQQVTLRCSPKSGHDTVSWYQQALGQGPQFIFQYYEEEERQRGNFPDRFSGHQFPNYSSELNVNALLLGDSALYLCASSRGTRAHTQYFGPGTRLTVL.

V and J are TRBV29-1 and TRBJ2-1; TRBD2 matches 11 bases. Germline V gene sequence: CDR1 SQVTM, CDR2 ANQGSEA. The V gene end was trimmed by 2 bases and the J gene end by 2 bases; junction bases not matched to a gene: 2. This CDR3 region has 15 residues. This CDR3 reads CSVEPGLAAYNEQFF. CDR3 bases: TGCAGCGTTGAACCGGGACTAGCGGCCTACAATGAGCAGTTCTTC.

This clonotype has a single count. V usage is TRBV24-1 and J usage is TRBJ2-1; D perhaps matches TRBD2 (7 bases). This CDR3 is built from 16 residues. The germline V gene encodes CDR1 KGHDR and CDR2 SFDVKD. With 5 bases removed from V and 2 bases from J, the gap between germline ends came to 15 bases. The CDR3 loop reads CATSGGGGGTYNEQFF. DNA of the CDR3: TGTGCCACCAGTGGGGGGGGAGGGGGAACCTACAATGAGCAGTTCTTC.

The V call is TRBV6-2 or TRBV6-3, the J call TRBJ2-2; the D is unclear. Trimming pared 2 bases from V and 5 bases from J, leaving 12 bases between. CDR3 length: 15 amino acids. Germline assignment: CDR1 MNHEY and CDR2 SVGEGT. Here the CDR3 DNA reads TGTGCCAGCAGTTACAGCTGGGGAAGGACCGGGGAGCTGTTTTTT. Encoded protein: CASSYSWGRTGELFF.

This clonotype has just a few counts. The V and J genes are TRBV20-1 and TRBJ2-3; TRBD1 might be the D (6 bases). Per the germline V gene, CDR1 is DFQATT and CDR2 is SNEGSKA (reference sequence). The CDR3 sequence is 15 residues long. Trimming left V 7 bases short and J 0 bases short, with 17 bases between. DNA of the CDR3: TGCAGTGTTCTGACAGGAGTTTTTAGCACAGATACGCAGTATTTT. This encodes CSVLTGVFSTDTQYF.

There are many counts of this clonotype. The chain couples TRBV3-1 to TRBJ2-7; 8 bases match TRBD2. This CDR3 has 15 residues. V was pared by 4 bases and J by 8 bases, with 13 bases of the junction left unmatched. Germline V gene lookup returns CDR1 LGHDT and CDR2 YNNKEL (reference sequence). The CDR3 here is CASSPTFFSGIQQYF. CDR3 DNA sequence: TGTGCCAGCAGCCCCACCTTCTTTAGCGGGATACAGCAGTACTTC.

The rearrangement joins TRBV2 to TRBJ2-2, with D unclear. V shed 6 bases and J shed 4 bases, with 18 bases lying between them. Germline CDR1 and CDR2: SNHLY and FYNNEI. This CDR3 comprises 16 residues. The CDR3 DNA is TGTGCCAGCAGAACCCTTCTCGGGCGGCCCACCGGGGAGCTGTTTTTT. Protein: CASRTLLGRPTGELFF.

The chain uses TRBV7-2 and TRBJ2-5, with D unresolved. Germline lookup yields CDR1 SGHTA and CDR2 FQGNSA. The V and J ends lost 4 bases and 1 base respectively, with 10 bases between them. The CDR3 length is 14 residues. The CDR3 sequence: CASSWKASQETQYF. The DNA for the CDR3 is TGTGCCAGCAGCTGGAAGGCCAGCCAAGAGACCCAGTACTTC.

This clonotype has more than one count but fewer than ten. In nucleotides, the CDR3 is TGTGCCAGCAGTTACGTACAGGGTACCGGGGGTGAGCAGTTCTTC. Translation: CASSYVQGTGGEQFF. This chain joins TRBV6-5 and TRBJ2-1; TRBD1 or TRBD2 may be the D gene (6 bases each). CDR1 is MNHEY and CDR2 is SVGAGI in the germline V gene. This CDR3 is 15 amino acids long. The ends were cut back, 2 bases at V and 9 bases at J, with 17 bases in the middle.

This clonotype was found a few times. The chain combines TRBV5-5 with TRBJ2-5; D assignment may be TRBD1 or TRBD2 (5 bases each). The CDR3 runs 14 residues. The V gene's germline CDR1 is SGHKS and CDR2 YYEKEE (reference sequence). Trimming removed 4 bases at V and 5 bases at J, with 15 bases between. CDR3 bases: TGTGCCAGCAGCACGTACGGGGCGGTGGAGACCCAGTACTTC. Translating it yields CASSTYGAVETQYF.

The sample holds a few counts of this clonotype. This sequence joins TRBV4-2 and TRBJ1-1; D remains unclear. The CDR3 is 13 amino acids. V lost 4 bases, J lost 4 bases, and 10 bases lay in between. The V gene's germline CDR1 is LGHNA and CDR2 YNFKEQ. The CDR3 DNA reads as TGTGCCAGCAGCCCAGGCCCGGCCACTGAAGCTTTCTTT. Its translation is CASSPGPATEAFF.

This clonotype was detected many times. The V gene is TRBV4-3, the J gene TRBJ2-7; TRBD2 might be the D (6 bases). This CDR3 is 14 amino acids long. Per the germline V gene, CDR1 is LGHNA and CDR2 is YSLEER. Trimming took 3 bases from V and 7 from J, leaving 16 bases between them. CDR3 loop: CASSQDYWGREQYF. For the CDR3, the DNA is TGCGCCAGCAGCCAGGACTACTGGGGAAGGGAGCAGTACTTC.

This clonotype was seen a few times. As DNA, the CDR3 is TGCGCCAGCAGCCAGGCCAGCGGGCGACCCTACGAGCAGTACTTC. Translated: CASSQASGRPYEQYF. The chain uses TRBV4-1 and TRBJ2-7, with D perhaps matching TRBD2 (6 bases). The CDR3 contains 15 residues. V lost 3 bases to trimming and J lost 2 bases, with 14 bases between them. CDR1 MGHRA and CDR2 YSYEKL come from the germline V gene.

This clonotype has a handful of counts. This chain links TRBV20-1 with TRBJ2-1; weak D call: TRBD2 (5 bases). Germline V CDR1 and CDR2: DFQATT, SNEGSKA (reference sequence). V lost 6 bases to trimming and J lost 6 bases, with 12 bases between them. This CDR3 region has 12 residues. The CDR3 here is CSARLAPNEQFF. CDR3 DNA: TGCAGTGCAAGGCTAGCCCCCAATGAGCAGTTCTTC.

This chain uses TRBV4-3 with TRBJ1-4; D possibly corresponds to TRBD1 (6 bases). Trimming shortened V by 1 base and J by 8 bases, and 17 bases separated the two germline ends. This CDR3 has 16 residues. From germline, CDR1 is LGHNA and CDR2 YSLEER. CDR3: CASSQGRTGIREKLFF. The DNA of the CDR3 is TGCGCCAGCAGCCAAGGGCGCACAGGGATTCGAGAAAAACTGTTTTTT.